The present TCR beta chain was sequenced within a study of PD-1 blockade in classical Hodgkin lymphoma. Findings of the study overall: Complete responders possessed baseline diversity comparable to newly diagnosed patients. Reported findings placed baseline TCR diversity lower in newly diagnosed patients (compared with healthy donors). Unlike CD8+ TCR diversity, which did not rise significantly by C4D1, CD4+ TCR diversity did.

The CDR3 length is 12 residues. The V end was cut by 5 bases, the J end by 8 bases, with 12 bases between. Germline V gene sequence: CDR1 SEHNR, CDR2 FQNEAQ (reference sequence). Indicated time point: cycle 4 day 1 (C4D1), after 6 weeks of nivolumab. Patients all relapsed after autologous stem cell transplantation, and there was variation in brentuximab vedotin exposure. CD4+ T cells were purified from thawed PBMCs by negative selection. This table comes from immunoSEQ multiplex PCR, and its TCRdb copy is limited to in-frame clones, with some not included. The sample carries around 26,000 clones, roughly 76% recorded once. Notes on this clone: Its matching antigen is unknown.

The TCR sequence derives from a human donor with classical Hodgkin lymphoma. V gene TRBV7-9 combines with J gene TRBJ1-2; D remains unclear. The sample here was CD4+ T cells from blood, taken before the fourth cycle of nivolumab. CDR3: CASSPDRIGYTF. The CDR3 coding sequence is TGTGCCAGCAGCCCCGATCGTATAGGCTACACCTTC.